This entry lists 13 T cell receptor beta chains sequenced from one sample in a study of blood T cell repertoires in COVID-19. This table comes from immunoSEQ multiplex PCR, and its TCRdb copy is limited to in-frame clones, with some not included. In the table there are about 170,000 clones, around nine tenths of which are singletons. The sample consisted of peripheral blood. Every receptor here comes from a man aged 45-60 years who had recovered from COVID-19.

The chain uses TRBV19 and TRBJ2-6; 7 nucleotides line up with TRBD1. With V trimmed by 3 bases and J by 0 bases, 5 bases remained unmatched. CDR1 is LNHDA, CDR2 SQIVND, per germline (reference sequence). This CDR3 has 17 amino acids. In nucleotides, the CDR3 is TGTGCCAGTAGTATTTTGGGACAGAGCTCTGGGGCCAACGTCCTGACTTTC. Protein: CASSILGQSSGANVLTF.

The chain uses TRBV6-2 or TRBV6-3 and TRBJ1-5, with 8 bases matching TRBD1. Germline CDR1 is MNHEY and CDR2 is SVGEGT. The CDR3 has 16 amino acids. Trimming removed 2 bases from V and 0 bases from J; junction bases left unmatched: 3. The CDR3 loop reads CASSYQGANSNQPQHF. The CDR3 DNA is TGTGCCAGCAGTTACCAGGGGGCGAATAGCAATCAGCCCCAGCATTTT.

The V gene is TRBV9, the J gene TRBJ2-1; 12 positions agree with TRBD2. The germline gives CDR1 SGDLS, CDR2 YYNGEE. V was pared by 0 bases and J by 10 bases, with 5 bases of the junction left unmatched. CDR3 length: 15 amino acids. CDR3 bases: TGTGCCAGCAGCGTAGAGACTAGCGGGGGTCAGGAGCAGTTCTTC. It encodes CASSVETSGGQEQFF.

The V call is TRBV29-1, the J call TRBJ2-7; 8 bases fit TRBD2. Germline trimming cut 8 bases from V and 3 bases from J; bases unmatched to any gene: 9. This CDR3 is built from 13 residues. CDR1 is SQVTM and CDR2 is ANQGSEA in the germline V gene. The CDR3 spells CSTTSDKGYEQYF. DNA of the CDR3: TGCAGCACGACTAGCGATAAGGGCTACGAGCAGTACTTC.

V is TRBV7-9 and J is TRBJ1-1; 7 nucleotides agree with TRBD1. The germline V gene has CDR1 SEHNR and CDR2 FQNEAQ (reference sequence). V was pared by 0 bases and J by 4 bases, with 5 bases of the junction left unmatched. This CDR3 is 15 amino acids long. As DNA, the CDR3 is TGTGCCAGCAGCTTAGCGGGCCCAGGGGGCACTGAAGCTTTCTTT. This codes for CASSLAGPGGTEAFF.

The CDR3 DNA is TGTGCCAGCACCCTACAGGGCAGTAGCAATCAGCCCCAGCATTTT. It codes for CASTLQGSSNQPQHF. This chain links TRBV6-6 with TRBJ1-5, with a weak D call TRBD1 (6 bases). The CDR3 is 15 amino acids. The V gene lost 7 bases and the J gene lost 0 bases, with 13 bases spanning the gap. CDR1 is MNHNY, CDR2 SVGAGI, per germline (reference sequence).

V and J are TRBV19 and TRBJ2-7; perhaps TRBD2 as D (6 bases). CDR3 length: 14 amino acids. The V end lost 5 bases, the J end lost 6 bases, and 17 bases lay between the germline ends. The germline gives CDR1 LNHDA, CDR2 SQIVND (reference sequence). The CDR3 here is CASSPGGSGVEQYF. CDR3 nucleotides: TGTGCCAGTAGTCCCGGTGGTAGCGGAGTCGAGCAGTACTTC.

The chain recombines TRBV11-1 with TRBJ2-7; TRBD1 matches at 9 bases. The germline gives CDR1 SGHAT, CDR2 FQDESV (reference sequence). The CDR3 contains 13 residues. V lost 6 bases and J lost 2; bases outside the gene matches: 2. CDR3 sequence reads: CASSRDRAYEQYF. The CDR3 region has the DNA TGTGCCAGCAGTCGGGACAGGGCCTACGAGCAGTACTTC.

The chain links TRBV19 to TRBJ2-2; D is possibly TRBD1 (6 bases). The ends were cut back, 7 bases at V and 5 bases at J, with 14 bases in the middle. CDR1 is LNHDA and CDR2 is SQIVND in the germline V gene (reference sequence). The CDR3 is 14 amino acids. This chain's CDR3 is CASTGQPPTGELFF. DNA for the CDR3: TGTGCCAGTACCGGACAGCCTCCAACCGGGGAGCTGTTTTTT.

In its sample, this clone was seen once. The CDR3 is CASSYVGGFAGANVLTF. The CDR3 nucleotides are TGTGCCAGCAGCTACGTTGGGGGGTTCGCTGGGGCCAACGTCCTGACTTTC. The chain is built from TRBV7-2 and TRBJ2-6; TRBD2 might be the D (6 bases). Trimming shortened V by 4 bases and J by 2 bases, and 15 bases separated the two germline ends. Germline V gives CDR1 SGHTA, CDR2 FQGNSA. This CDR3 has 17 amino acids.

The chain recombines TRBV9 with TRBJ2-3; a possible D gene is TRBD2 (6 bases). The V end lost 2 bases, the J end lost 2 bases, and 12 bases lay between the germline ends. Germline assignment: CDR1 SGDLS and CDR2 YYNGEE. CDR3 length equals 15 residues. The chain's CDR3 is CASSVAGSYTDTQYF. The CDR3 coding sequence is TGTGCCAGCAGCGTTGCCGGGAGTTACACAGATACGCAGTATTTT.

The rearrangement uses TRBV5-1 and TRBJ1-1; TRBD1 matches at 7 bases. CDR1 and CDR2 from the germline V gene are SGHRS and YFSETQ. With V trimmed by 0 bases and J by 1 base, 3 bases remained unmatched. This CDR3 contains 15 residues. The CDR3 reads CASSLAAGGNTEAFF. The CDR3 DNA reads TGCGCCAGCAGCTTGGCCGCAGGGGGGAACACTGAAGCTTTCTTT.

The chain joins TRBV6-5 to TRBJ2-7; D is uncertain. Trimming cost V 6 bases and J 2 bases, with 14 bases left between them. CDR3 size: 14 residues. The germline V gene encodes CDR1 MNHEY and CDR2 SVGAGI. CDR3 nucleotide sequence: TGTGCCAGCAGACCTCAACCGGCGGCCTACGAGCAGTACTTC. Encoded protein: CASRPQPAAYEQYF.